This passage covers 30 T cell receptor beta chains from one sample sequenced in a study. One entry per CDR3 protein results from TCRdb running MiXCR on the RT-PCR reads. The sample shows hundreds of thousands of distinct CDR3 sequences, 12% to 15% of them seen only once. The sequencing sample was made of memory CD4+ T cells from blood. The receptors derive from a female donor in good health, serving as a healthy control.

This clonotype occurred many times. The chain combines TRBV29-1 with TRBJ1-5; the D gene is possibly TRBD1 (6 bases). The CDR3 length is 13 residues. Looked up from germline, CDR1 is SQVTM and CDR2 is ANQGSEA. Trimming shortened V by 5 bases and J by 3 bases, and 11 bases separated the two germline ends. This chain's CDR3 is CSVQAGVNQPQHF. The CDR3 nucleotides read TGCAGCGTTCAAGCAGGGGTCAATCAGCCCCAGCATTTT.

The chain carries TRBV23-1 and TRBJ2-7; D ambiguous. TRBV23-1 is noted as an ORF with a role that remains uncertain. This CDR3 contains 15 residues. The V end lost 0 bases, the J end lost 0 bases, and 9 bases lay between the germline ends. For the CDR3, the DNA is TGCGCCAGCAGTCAATCAGACATCTCCTCCTACGAGCAGTACTTC. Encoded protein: CASSQSDISSYEQYF.

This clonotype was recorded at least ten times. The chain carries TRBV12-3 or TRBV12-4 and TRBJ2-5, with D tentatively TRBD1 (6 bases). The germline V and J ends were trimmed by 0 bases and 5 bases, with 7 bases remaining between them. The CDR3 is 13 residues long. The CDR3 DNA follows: TGTGCCAGCAGTTTAGCCAGGGGCGAGACCCAGTACTTC. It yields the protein CASSLARGETQYF.

As DNA, the CDR3 is TGTGCCAGCGTAAGCCCGGGACAGAACACCGGGGAGCTGTTTTTT. Protein: CASVSPGQNTGELFF. The chain uses TRBV28 and TRBJ2-2; weak D call: TRBD1 (6 bases). The CDR3 runs to 15 residues. The germline V and J ends were trimmed by 8 bases and 1 base, with 14 bases remaining between them. Germline V CDR1 and CDR2: MDHEN, SYDVKM.

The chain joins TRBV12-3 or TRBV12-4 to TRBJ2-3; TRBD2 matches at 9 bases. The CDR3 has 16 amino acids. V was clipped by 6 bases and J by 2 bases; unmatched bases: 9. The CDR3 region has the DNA TGTGCCAGCAGCCCCTGGACTAGCGATCACACAGATACGCAGTATTTT. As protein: CASSPWTSDHTDTQYF.

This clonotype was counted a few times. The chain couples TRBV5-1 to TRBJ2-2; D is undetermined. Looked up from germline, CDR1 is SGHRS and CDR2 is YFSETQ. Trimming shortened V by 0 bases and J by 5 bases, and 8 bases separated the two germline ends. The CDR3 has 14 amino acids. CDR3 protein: CASSLAIVTGELFF. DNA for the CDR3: TGCGCCAGCAGCTTGGCGATTGTAACCGGGGAGCTGTTTTTT.

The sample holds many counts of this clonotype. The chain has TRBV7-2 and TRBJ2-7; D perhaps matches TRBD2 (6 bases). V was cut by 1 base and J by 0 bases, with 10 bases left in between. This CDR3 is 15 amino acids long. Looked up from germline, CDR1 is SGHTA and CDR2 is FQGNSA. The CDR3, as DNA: TGTGCCAGCAGCTTAGTGGGACTTCACTCCTACGAGCAGTACTTC. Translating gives CASSLVGLHSYEQYF.

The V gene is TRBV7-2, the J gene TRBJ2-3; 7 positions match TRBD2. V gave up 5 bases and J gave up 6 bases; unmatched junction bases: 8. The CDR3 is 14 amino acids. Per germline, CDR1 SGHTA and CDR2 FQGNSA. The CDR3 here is CASSPLADVDTQYF. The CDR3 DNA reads TGTGCCAGCAGCCCTCTAGCGGACGTGGATACGCAGTATTTT.

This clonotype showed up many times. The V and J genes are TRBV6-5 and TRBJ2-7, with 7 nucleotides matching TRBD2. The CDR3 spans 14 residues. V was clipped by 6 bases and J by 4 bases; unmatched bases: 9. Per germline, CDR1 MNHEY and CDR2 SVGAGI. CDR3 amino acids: CASRTERGPYEQYF. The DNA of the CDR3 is TGTGCCAGCAGAACCGAGCGGGGACCTTACGAGCAGTACTTC.

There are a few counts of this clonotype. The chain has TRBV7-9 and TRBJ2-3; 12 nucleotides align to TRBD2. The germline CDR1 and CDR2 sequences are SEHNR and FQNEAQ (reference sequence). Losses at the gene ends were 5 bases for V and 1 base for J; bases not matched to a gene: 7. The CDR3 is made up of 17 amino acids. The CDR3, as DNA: TGTGCCAGCAGCCTCTATAGGACTAGCGGGGGCACAGATACGCAGTATTTT. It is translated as CASSLYRTSGGTDTQYF.

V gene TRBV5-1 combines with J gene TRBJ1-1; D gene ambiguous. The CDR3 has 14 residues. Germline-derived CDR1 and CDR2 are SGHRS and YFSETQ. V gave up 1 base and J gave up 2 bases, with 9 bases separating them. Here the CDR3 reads CASSLFQDNTEAFF. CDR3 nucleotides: TGCGCCAGCAGCTTGTTCCAGGATAACACTGAAGCTTTCTTT.

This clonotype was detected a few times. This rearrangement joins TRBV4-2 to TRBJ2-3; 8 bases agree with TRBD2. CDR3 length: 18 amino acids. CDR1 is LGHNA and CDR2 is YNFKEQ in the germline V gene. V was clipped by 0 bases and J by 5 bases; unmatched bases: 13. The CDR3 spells CASSQDSDGGGYRDTQYF. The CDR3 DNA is TGTGCCAGCAGCCAAGACTCCGATGGCGGGGGGTACAGAGATACGCAGTATTTT.

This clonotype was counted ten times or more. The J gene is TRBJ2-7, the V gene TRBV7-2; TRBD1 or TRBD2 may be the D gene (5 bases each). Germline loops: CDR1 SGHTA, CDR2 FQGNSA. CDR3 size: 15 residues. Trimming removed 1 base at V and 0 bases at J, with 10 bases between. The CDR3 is CASSLGLGPSYEQYF. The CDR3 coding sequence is TGTGCCAGCAGCTTAGGTCTGGGACCCTCCTACGAGCAGTACTTC. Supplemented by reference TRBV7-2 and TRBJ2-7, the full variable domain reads GAGVSQSPSNKVTEKGKDVELRCDPISGHTALYWYRQSLGQGLEFLIYFQGNSAPDKSGLPSDRFSAERTGGSVSTLTIQRTQQEDSAVYLCASSLGLGPSYEQYFGPGTRLTVT.

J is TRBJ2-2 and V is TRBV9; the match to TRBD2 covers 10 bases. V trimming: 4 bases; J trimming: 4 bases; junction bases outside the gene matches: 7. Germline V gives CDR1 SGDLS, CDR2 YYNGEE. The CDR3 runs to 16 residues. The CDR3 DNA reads TGTGCCAGCAGCCCGCTACAGCGGGGGGGCACCGGGGAGCTGTTTTTT. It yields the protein CASSPLQRGGTGELFF.

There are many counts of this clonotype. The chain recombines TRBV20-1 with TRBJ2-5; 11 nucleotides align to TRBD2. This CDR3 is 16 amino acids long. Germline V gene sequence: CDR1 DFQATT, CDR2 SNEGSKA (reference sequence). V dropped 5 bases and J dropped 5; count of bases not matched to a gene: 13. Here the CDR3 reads CSAVSTSGRVEETQYF. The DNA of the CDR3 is TGCAGTGCTGTCAGCACTAGCGGGAGAGTGGAGGAGACCCAGTACTTC.

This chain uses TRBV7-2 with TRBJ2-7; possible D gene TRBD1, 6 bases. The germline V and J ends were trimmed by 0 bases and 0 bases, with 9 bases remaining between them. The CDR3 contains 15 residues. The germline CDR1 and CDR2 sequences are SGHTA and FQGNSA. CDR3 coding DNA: TGTGCCAGCAGCTTAGCGGGGGCGAGCTCCTACGAGCAGTACTTC. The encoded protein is CASSLAGASSYEQYF. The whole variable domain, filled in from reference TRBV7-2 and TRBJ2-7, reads GAGVSQSPSNKVTEKGKDVELRCDPISGHTALYWYRQSLGQGLEFLIYFQGNSAPDKSGLPSDRFSAERTGGSVSTLTIQRTQQEDSAVYLCASSLAGASSYEQYFGPGTRLTVT.

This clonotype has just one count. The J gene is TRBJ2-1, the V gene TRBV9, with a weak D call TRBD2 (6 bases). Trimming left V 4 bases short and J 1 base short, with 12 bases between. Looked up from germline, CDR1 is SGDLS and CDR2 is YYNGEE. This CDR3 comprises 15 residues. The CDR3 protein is CASSLPGVSYNEQFF. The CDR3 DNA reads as TGTGCCAGCAGCCTCCCGGGAGTTTCCTACAATGAGCAGTTCTTC.

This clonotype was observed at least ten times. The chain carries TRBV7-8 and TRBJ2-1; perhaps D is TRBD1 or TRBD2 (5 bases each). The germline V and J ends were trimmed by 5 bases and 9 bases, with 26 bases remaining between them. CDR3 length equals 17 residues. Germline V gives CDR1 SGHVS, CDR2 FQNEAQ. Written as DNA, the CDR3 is TGTGCCAGCAGCCCCCAGAGTGTGGGACCACTTTCTGCTGAGCAGTTCTTC. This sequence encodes CASSPQSVGPLSAEQFF.

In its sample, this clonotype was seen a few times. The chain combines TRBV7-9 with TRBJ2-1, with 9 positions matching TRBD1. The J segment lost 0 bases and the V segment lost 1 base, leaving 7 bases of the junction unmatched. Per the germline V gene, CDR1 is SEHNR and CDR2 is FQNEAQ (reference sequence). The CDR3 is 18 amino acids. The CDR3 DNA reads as TGTGCCAGCAGCTTAGGCTTGGGACAGGGACTCTCCTACAATGAGCAGTTCTTC. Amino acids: CASSLGLGQGLSYNEQFF.

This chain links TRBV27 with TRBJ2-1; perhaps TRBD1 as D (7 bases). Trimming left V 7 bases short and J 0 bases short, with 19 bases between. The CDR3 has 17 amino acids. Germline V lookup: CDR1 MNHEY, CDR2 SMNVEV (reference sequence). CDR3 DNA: TGTGCCAGCACAACTCAGGGGGGTTCCCCCTCCTACAATGAGCAGTTCTTC. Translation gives CASTTQGGSPSYNEQFF.

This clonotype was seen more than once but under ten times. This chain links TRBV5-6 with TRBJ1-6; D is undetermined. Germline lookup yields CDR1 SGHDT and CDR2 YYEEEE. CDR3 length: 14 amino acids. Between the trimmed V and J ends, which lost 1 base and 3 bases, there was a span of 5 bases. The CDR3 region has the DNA TGTGCCAGCAGCTTGACAAACTATAATTCACCCCTCCACTTT. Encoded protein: CASSLTNYNSPLHF.

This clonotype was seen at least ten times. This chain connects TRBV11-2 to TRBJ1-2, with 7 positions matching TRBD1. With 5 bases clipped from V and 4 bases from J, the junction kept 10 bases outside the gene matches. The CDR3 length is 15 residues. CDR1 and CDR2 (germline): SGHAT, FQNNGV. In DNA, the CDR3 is TGTGCCAGCAGCCTGGGGACAGCCGCGACCTATGGCTACACCTTC. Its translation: CASSLGTAATYGYTF.

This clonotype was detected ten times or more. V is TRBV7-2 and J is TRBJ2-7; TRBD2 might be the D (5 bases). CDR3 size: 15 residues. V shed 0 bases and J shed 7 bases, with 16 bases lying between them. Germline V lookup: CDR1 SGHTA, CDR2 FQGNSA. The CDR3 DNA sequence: TGTGCCAGCAGCTTAGCGACTACCTCACCCAAGGAGCAGTACTTC. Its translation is CASSLATTSPKEQYF.

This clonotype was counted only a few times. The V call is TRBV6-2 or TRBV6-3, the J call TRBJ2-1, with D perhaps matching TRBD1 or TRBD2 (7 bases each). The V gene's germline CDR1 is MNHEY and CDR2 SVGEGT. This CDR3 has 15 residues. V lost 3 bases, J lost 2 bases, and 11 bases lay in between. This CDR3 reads CASSYQGGPYNEQFF. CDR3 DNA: TGTGCCAGCAGTTATCAGGGGGGGCCCTACAATGAGCAGTTCTTC.

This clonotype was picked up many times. The CDR3 protein is CASSPGDFSYEQYF. CDR3 coding DNA: TGCGCCAGCAGCCCAGGGGACTTCTCCTACGAGCAGTACTTC. The J gene is TRBJ2-7, the V gene TRBV5-1; perhaps D is TRBD1 or TRBD2 (6 bases each). The CDR3 totals 14 residues. CDR1 is SGHRS and CDR2 is YFSETQ in the germline V gene. Trimming took off 4 bases at V and 0 bases at J, with 11 bases between the two ends.

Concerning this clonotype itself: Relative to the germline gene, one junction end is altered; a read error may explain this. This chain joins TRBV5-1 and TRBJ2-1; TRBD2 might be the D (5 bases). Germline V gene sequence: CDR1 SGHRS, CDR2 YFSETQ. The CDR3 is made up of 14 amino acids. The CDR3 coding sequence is TGCGCCAGCAGCTTGGATGTGGGAGTTGAGTTTCTGGTCTTC. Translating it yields CASSLDVGVEFLVF. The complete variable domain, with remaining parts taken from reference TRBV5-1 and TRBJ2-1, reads KAGVTQTPRYLIKTRGQQVTLSCSPISGHRSVSWYQQTPGQGLQFLFEYFSETQRNKGNFPGRFSGRQFSNSRSEMNVSTLELGDSALYLCASSLDVGVEFLVFGPGTRLTVL.

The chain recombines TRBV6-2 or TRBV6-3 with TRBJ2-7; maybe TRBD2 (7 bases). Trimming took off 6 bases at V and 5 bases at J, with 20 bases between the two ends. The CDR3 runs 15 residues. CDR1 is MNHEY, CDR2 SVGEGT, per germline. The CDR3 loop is CASSPQGRETDEQYF. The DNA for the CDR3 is TGTGCCAGCAGCCCCCAGGGGCGGGAGACCGACGAGCAGTACTTC.

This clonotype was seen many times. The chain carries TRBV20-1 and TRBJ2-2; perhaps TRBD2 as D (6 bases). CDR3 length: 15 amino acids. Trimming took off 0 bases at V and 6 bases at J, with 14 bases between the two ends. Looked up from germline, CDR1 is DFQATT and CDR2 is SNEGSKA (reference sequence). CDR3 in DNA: TGCAGTGCTAGAGATGCGGCTAGCGAGTCCGGGGAGCTGTTTTTT. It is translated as CSARDAASESGELFF.

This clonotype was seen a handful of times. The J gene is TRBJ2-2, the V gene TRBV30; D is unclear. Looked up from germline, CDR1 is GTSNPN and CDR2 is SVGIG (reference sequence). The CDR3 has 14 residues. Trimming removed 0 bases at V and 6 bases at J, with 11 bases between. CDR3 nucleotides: TGTGCCTGGAGTGTCGTCGCCGGTGCCGGGGAGCTGTTTTTT. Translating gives CAWSVVAGAGELFF.

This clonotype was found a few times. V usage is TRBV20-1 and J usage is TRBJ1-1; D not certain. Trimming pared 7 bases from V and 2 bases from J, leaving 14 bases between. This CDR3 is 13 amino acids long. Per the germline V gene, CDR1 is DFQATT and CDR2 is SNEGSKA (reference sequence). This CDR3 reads CSVPSAGNTEAFF. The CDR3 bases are TGCAGTGTCCCTTCTGCCGGCAACACTGAAGCTTTCTTT.